The T cell receptor (beta chain) described here comes from a study of vaccination and CD4 T cells after COVID-19. Study background: A CEFX pool, an HIV-1 Nef pool, or else no peptide went into the control cultures. Findings and caveats of the study: The rise in median SARS-CoV-2-reactive clonotypes, from around 20 to 38, was not significant. In convalescent patients, 304 of 307 vaccine-specific clones were spike mono-reactive.

A note on this clonotype: What it recognizes is unknown.

Indicated treatment: approximately nine-day PBMC culture with coronavirus spike peptide pools or control peptides (ViraFEST assay). Via ViraFEST, peptide pools expanded antigen-specific T cells before TCR sequencing. Sequenced with the Oncomine TCR Beta short-read assay was DNA taken from cultured CD4+ T cells. TCRdb recomputed calls from the PCR reads with MiXCR, one row per CDR3 protein. The repertoire holds approximately 9,000 distinct CDR3 sequences, with 45% to 50% as singletons. The CDR3 covers 11 residues. Germline V gives CDR1 MNHEY, CDR2 SMNVEV (reference sequence). V lost 2 bases, J lost 7 bases, and 2 bases lay in between.

The chain has TRBV27 and TRBJ1-4; no clear D. The sequence was collected from a human donor who had recovered from COVID-19. Sequencing used CD4+ T cells from blood, cultured in vitro. The CDR3 region has the DNA TGTGCCAGCAGTTTAGGTGAAAAACTGTTTTTT. This sequence encodes CASSLGEKLFF. Combining the CDR3 with reference TRBV27 and TRBJ1-4 gives the whole variable domain EAQVTQNPRYLITVTGKKLTVTCSQNMNHEYMSWYRQDPGLGLRQIYYSMNVEVTDKGDVPEGYKVSRKEKRNFPLILESPSPNQTSLYFCASSLGEKLFFGSGTQLSVL.